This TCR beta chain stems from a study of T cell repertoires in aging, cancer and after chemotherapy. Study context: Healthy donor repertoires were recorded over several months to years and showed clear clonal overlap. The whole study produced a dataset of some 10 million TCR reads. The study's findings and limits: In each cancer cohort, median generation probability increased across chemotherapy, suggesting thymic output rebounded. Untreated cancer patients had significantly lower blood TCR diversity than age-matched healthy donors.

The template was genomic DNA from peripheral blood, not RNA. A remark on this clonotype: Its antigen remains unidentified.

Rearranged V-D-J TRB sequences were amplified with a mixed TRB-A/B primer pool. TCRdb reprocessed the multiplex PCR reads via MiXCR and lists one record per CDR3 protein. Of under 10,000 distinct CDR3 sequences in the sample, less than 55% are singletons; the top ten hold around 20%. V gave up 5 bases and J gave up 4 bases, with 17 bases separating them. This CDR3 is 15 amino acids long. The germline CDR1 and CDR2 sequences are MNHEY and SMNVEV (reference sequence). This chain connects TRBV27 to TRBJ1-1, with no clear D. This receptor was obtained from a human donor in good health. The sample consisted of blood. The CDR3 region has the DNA TGTGCCAGCAGTCCGCTTAGGGCCGGAGGCACTGAAGCTTTCTTT. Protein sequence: CASSPLRAGGTEAFF.